One sample yielded the 28 T cell receptor beta chains listed below, sequenced in a study of beta chain features in type 1 diabetes. As every portion of the isolated RNA was reverse transcribed, the sequencing read expressed TCRB transcripts. Libraries were prepared by immunoSEQ multiplex PCR; TCRdb keeps only in-frame clonotypes and omits some of them. The table records approximately 470,000 clones, about 29% of them present only once. Sequencing input: naive CD4+ T cells from blood. The source is a man in his late teens or twenties in good health.

The chain employs TRBV7-9 and TRBJ2-1, with 12 bases matching TRBD2. From germline, CDR1 is SEHNR and CDR2 FQNEAQ (reference sequence). The CDR3 is 15 residues long. V trimming: 5 bases; J trimming: 7 bases; junction bases outside the gene matches: 6. DNA for the CDR3: TGTGCCAGCAGCCCGACTAGCGGGAGAGGGAATGAGCAGTTCTTC. It is translated as CASSPTSGRGNEQFF. Combining the CDR3 with reference TRBV7-9 and TRBJ2-1 gives the whole variable domain DTGVSQNPRHKITKRGQNVTFRCDPISEHNRLYWYRQTLGQGPEFLTYFQNEAQLEKSRLLSDRFSAERPKGSFSTLEIQRTEQGDSAMYLCASSPTSGRGNEQFFGPGTRLTVL.

This clone was counted only a few times. This sequence joins TRBV28 and TRBJ2-7; 9 bases are shared with TRBD2. The CDR3 covers 13 residues. V was clipped by 6 bases and J by 1 base; unmatched bases: 1. Germline CDR1 is MDHEN and CDR2 is SYDVKM. The CDR3 region is CASRLAGSYEQYF. The DNA of the CDR3 is TGTGCCAGCAGGCTAGCGGGATCCTACGAGCAGTACTTC. The full variable domain, with the rest looked up from reference TRBV28 and TRBJ2-7, is DVKVTQSSRYLVKRTGEKVFLECVQDMDHENMFWYRQDPGLGLRLIYFSYDVKMKEKGDIPEGYSVSREKKERFSLILESASTNQTSMYLCASRLAGSYEQYFGPGTRLTVT.

The chain links TRBV30 to TRBJ2-7; D may be TRBD1 (6 bases). CDR1 and CDR2 (germline): GTSNPN, SVGIG (reference sequence). The ends were cut back, 5 bases at V and 2 bases at J, with 10 bases in the middle. The CDR3 has 12 residues. The CDR3 protein is CAWGQNAYEQYF. DNA for the CDR3: TGTGCCTGGGGACAGAATGCCTACGAGCAGTACTTC.

This clone was detected only a few times. J is TRBJ2-5 and V is TRBV7-9; the D call may be TRBD1 or TRBD2 (5 bases each). V was pared by 5 bases and J by 4 bases, with 17 bases between. CDR1 and CDR2 (germline): SEHNR, FQNEAQ (reference sequence). CDR3 length: 15 amino acids. The chain's CDR3 is CASSRIEGSGETQYF. The CDR3 nucleotides are TGTGCCAGCAGCCGCATCGAGGGGTCGGGAGAGACCCAGTACTTC.

In this sample, this clone turned up a few times. The J gene is TRBJ2-7, the V gene TRBV30, with TRBD1 as a possible D gene (7 bases). CDR1 is GTSNPN and CDR2 is SVGIG in the germline V gene (reference sequence). Trimming took off 2 bases at V and 3 bases at J, with 14 bases between the two ends. CDR3 length: 14 residues. The CDR3 here is CAWSRQGGFYEQYF. CDR3 DNA: TGTGCCTGGAGTAGACAGGGAGGTTTCTACGAGCAGTACTTC.

The chain joins TRBV15 to TRBJ2-7; D is uncertain. The germline CDR1 and CDR2 sequences are LNHNV and YYDKDF (reference sequence). CDR3 length: 14 amino acids. V was pared by 3 bases and J by 3 bases, with 12 bases between. Here the CDR3 reads CATSRQMGFYEQYF. DNA for the CDR3: TGTGCCACCAGCAGGCAAATGGGGTTCTACGAGCAGTACTTC.

The CDR3: CASSLGGSYGYTF. CDR3 nucleotide sequence: TGCGCCAGCAGCTTGGGCGGTAGCTATGGCTACACCTTC. The chain recombines TRBV4-3 with TRBJ1-2; D is unresolved. Germline CDR1 and CDR2: LGHNA and YSLEER. The V and J ends lost 5 bases and 4 bases respectively, with 11 bases between them. There are 13 residues in the CDR3.

This rearrangement joins TRBV9 to TRBJ2-3; the match to TRBD2 covers 13 bases. This CDR3 has 20 amino acids. V lost 4 bases to trimming and J lost 4 bases; unmatched junction nucleotides: 18. The germline CDR1 and CDR2 sequences are SGDLS and YYNGEE. The CDR3 reads CASSRKLAGGPSSGADTQYF. In DNA form, the CDR3 reads TGTGCCAGCAGCCGTAAACTAGCGGGAGGGCCGAGCTCAGGGGCAGATACGCAGTATTTT.

The chain has TRBV4-3 and TRBJ2-3, with D perhaps assigned TRBD1 or TRBD2 (5 bases each). The CDR3 is 14 residues long. Germline CDR1 is LGHNA and CDR2 is YSLEER. Trimming removed 2 bases from V and 4 bases from J, with 10 bases in between. CDR3 nucleotides: TGCGCCAGCAGCCAACAGAGGGGAGCAGATACGCAGTATTTT. Translating gives CASSQQRGADTQYF.

This clone was counted a few times. The rearrangement uses TRBV29-1 and TRBJ1-2; TRBD1 is a possible D gene (5 bases). This CDR3 is built from 13 residues. Germline loops: CDR1 SQVTM, CDR2 ANQGSEA. Trimming left V 2 bases short and J 10 bases short, with 17 bases between. The CDR3 spells CSVENQGPRAYTF. The CDR3 bases are TGCAGCGTTGAAAATCAGGGACCCAGAGCCTACACCTTC. Full variable domain (rest looked up from reference TRBV29-1 and TRBJ1-2): SAVISQKPSRDICQRGTSLTIQCQVDSQVTMMFWYRQQPGQSLTLIATANQGSEATYESGFVIDKFPISRPNLTFSTLTVSNMSPEDSSIYLCSVENQGPRAYTFGSGTRLTVV.

This chain connects TRBV7-2 to TRBJ2-5, with no clear D. Trimming cost V 0 bases and J 5 bases, with 10 bases left between them. The CDR3 totals 14 residues. Germline assignment: CDR1 SGHTA and CDR2 FQGNSA. As DNA, the CDR3 is TGTGCCAGCAGCTTAGCGTTGGGGTTGGAGACCCAGTACTTC. As protein: CASSLALGLETQYF. Full variable domain (outside the CDR3, taken from reference TRBV7-2 and TRBJ2-5): GAGVSQSPSNKVTEKGKDVELRCDPISGHTALYWYRQSLGQGLEFLIYFQGNSAPDKSGLPSDRFSAERTGGSVSTLTIQRTQQEDSAVYLCASSLALGLETQYFGPGTRLLVL.

The rearrangement links TRBV18 to TRBJ1-1; D gene uncertain. Germline CDR1 KGHSH, CDR2 LQKENI. This CDR3 contains 12 residues. With 6 bases removed from V and 4 bases from J, the gap between germline ends came to 9 bases. Here the CDR3 reads CASSAGSTEAFF. The DNA for the CDR3 is TGTGCCAGCTCGGCGGGGTCCACTGAAGCTTTCTTT. Complete variable domain (other parts from reference TRBV18 and TRBJ1-1): NAGVMQNPRHLVRRRGQEARLRCSPMKGHSHVYWYRQLPEEGLKFMVYLQKENIIDESGMPKERFSAEFPKEGPSILRIQQVVRGDSAAYFCASSAGSTEAFFGQGTRLTVV.

This clone was observed a few times. The chain recombines TRBV30 with TRBJ1-5, with a possible D match to TRBD1 (5 bases). The CDR3 contains 14 residues. Trimming took 1 base from V and 11 from J, leaving 18 bases between them. Germline V gene lookup returns CDR1 GTSNPN and CDR2 SVGIG (reference sequence). The CDR3 loop is CAWSEGTRDEAQHF. CDR3 in DNA: TGTGCCTGGAGTGAAGGAACCAGGGACGAAGCCCAGCATTTT.

This clone was observed a few times. The chain employs TRBV7-2 and TRBJ2-7; D is possibly TRBD2 (5 bases). Trimming removed 3 bases from V and 0 bases from J, with 9 bases in between. CDR1 is SGHTA, CDR2 FQGNSA, per germline. The CDR3 length is 14 residues. For the CDR3, the DNA is TGTGCCAGCAGCTTCTTAGCGAGCTCCTACGAGCAGTACTTC. This sequence encodes CASSFLASSYEQYF.

Notes on this clone: Being one base from a much bigger clone, this may be a read error. The same CDR3 is also encoded by other DNA sequences in this sample. The chain uses TRBV7-2 and TRBJ2-3; D is uncertain. CDR1 and CDR2 from the germline V gene are SGHTA and FQGNSA. This CDR3 has 11 amino acids. Between the trimmed V and J ends, which lost 3 bases and 3 bases, there was a span of 1 base. As DNA, the CDR3 is TGTGCCAGCAGCTTTACAGATACGCAGTATTTT. Protein product: CASSFTDTQYF.

In this sample, this clone turned up a few times. The chain employs TRBV6-6 and TRBJ2-7; 7 positions agree with TRBD1. CDR1 MNHNY and CDR2 SVGAGI come from the germline V gene (reference sequence). This CDR3 contains 14 residues. Trimming took 7 bases from V and 1 from J; bases not matched to a gene: 7. The chain's CDR3 is CASTRLGQSYEQYF. CDR3 in DNA: TGTGCCAGCACCCGATTGGGACAGTCCTACGAGCAGTACTTC.

This clone came up a few times. V is TRBV7-9 and J is TRBJ2-5; 10 bases map to TRBD2. J lost 2 bases, V lost 6 bases, and 6 bases had no gene match. CDR3 length: 15 amino acids. Germline CDR1 is SEHNR and CDR2 is FQNEAQ (reference sequence). In DNA, the CDR3 is TGTGCCAGCAGTTCCGGGACTAGCGCGCAAGAGACCCAGTACTTC. Translating it yields CASSSGTSAQETQYF.

This clone showed up just a few times. The rearrangement links TRBV27 to TRBJ2-5; D unclear. This CDR3 comprises 13 residues. Between the trimmed V and J ends, which lost 6 bases and 5 bases, there was a span of 13 bases. Germline V gene lookup returns CDR1 MNHEY and CDR2 SMNVEV (reference sequence). The CDR3 is CASSRWGAETQYF. The CDR3 DNA sequence: TGTGCCAGCAGCCGTTGGGGTGCGGAGACCCAGTACTTC.

V usage is TRBV9 and J usage is TRBJ2-3; D is perhaps TRBD2 (6 bases). CDR3 length equals 14 residues. V was cut by 0 bases and J by 4 bases, with 9 bases left in between. Germline V gene lookup returns CDR1 SGDLS and CDR2 YYNGEE. CDR3 nucleotide sequence: TGTGCCAGCAGCGTAGCACTAGCCCCAGATACGCAGTATTTT. As protein: CASSVALAPDTQYF. The entire variable domain, with the rest obtained from reference TRBV9 and TRBJ2-3, is as follows: DSGVTQTPKHLITATGQRVTLRCSPRSGDLSVYWYQQSLDQGLQFLIQYYNGEERAKGNILERFSAQQFPDLHSELNLSSLELGDSALYFCASSVALAPDTQYFGPGTRLTVL.

This clone was observed a few times. This chain connects TRBV4-1 to TRBJ2-5, with D perhaps matching TRBD1 or TRBD2 (7 bases each). The CDR3 extends over 19 amino acids. CDR1 is MGHRA and CDR2 is YSYEKL in the germline V gene. The V and J ends lost 4 bases and 5 bases respectively, with 29 bases between them. The CDR3 DNA reads TGCGCCAGCAGCCTCCGGGACAGAGGGACTACGGCGGGCCAGGAGACCCAGTACTTC. It specifies CASSLRDRGTTAGQETQYF.

This clone was observed a few times. V gene TRBV27 combines with J gene TRBJ2-7; D ambiguous. Germline V gene lookup returns CDR1 MNHEY and CDR2 SMNVEV (reference sequence). The V end was cut by 1 base, the J end by 6 bases, with 7 bases between. The CDR3 is 12 residues long. The chain's CDR3 is CASSLFPAEQYF. In DNA, the CDR3 is TGTGCCAGCAGTTTATTTCCCGCCGAGCAGTACTTC.

The rearrangement links TRBV4-2 to TRBJ2-1; D is tentatively TRBD1 or TRBD2 (5 bases each). Germline V lookup: CDR1 LGHNA, CDR2 YNFKEQ. V was pared by 4 bases and J by 9 bases, with 13 bases between. CDR3 length: 13 residues. CDR3 nucleotides: TGTGCCAGCAGCCTTCTAACTAGGGGTGAGCAGTTCTTC. It encodes CASSLLTRGEQFF.

The chain carries TRBV4-2 and TRBJ2-5; D possibly matches TRBD1 or TRBD2 (5 bases each). Trimming removed 0 bases at V and 5 bases at J, with 7 bases between. The CDR3 consists of 13 residues. Germline CDR1 reads LGHNA; CDR2 reads YNFKEQ. The CDR3 bases are TGTGCCAGCAGCCAAGATAGGGACGAGACCCAGTACTTC. It translates to CASSQDRDETQYF.

This clone was seen only a few times. The genes are TRBV27 and TRBJ2-1, with 10 bases that match TRBD2. The J segment lost 7 bases and the V segment lost 3 bases, leaving 9 bases of the junction unmatched. Germline CDR1 is MNHEY and CDR2 is SMNVEV (reference sequence). The CDR3 spans 16 residues. CDR3 sequence reads: CASSLWTSGGGNEQFF. The CDR3 DNA sequence: TGTGCCAGCAGTTTGTGGACTAGCGGAGGGGGGAATGAGCAGTTCTTC.

The rearrangement uses TRBV7-2 and TRBJ2-6; no definite D call. The CDR3 has 14 amino acids. V lost 5 bases and J 4 bases, leaving 9 bases between the germline ends. Germline V gene lookup returns CDR1 SGHTA and CDR2 FQGNSA. The CDR3 DNA is TGTGCCAGCAGCCGTTACAGAGGGGCCAACGTCCTGACTTTC. It specifies CASSRYRGANVLTF.

This clone was counted between two and nine times. This sequence joins TRBV5-1 and TRBJ2-1; possible D gene TRBD2, 6 bases. V lost 0 bases to trimming and J lost 6 bases, with 13 bases between them. Germline loops: CDR1 SGHRS, CDR2 YFSETQ. The CDR3 loop spans 15 amino acids. The CDR3 protein is CASSLAGEVGNEQFF. The CDR3 DNA sequence: TGCGCCAGCAGCTTGGCGGGGGAGGTTGGCAATGAGCAGTTCTTC.

The CDR3 DNA reads as TGTGCCAGCAGGGGTGTCGGTTTTCCGGAGAACACTGAAGCTTTCTTT. This gives the protein CASRGVGFPENTEAFF. The chain links TRBV28 to TRBJ1-1, with D unresolved. The CDR3 runs 16 residues. CDR1 and CDR2 (germline): MDHEN, SYDVKM. The ends were cut back, 6 bases at V and 1 base at J, with 18 bases in the middle. Based on the CDR3 plus reference TRBV28 and TRBJ1-1, the full variable domain is DVKVTQSSRYLVKRTGEKVFLECVQDMDHENMFWYRQDPGLGLRLIYFSYDVKMKEKGDIPEGYSVSREKKERFSLILESASTNQTSMYLCASRGVGFPENTEAFFGQGTRLTVV.

This clone was seen more than once but under ten times. The V and J genes are TRBV15 and TRBJ2-1; D may correspond to TRBD1 or TRBD2 (5 bases each). Germline lookup yields CDR1 LNHNV and CDR2 YYDKDF (reference sequence). Trimming took 0 bases from V and 7 from J, leaving 10 bases between them. This CDR3 comprises 14 residues. For the CDR3, the DNA is TGTGCCACCAGCAGAGATCGGGGCAGTAATGAGCAGTTCTTC. It is translated as CATSRDRGSNEQFF.